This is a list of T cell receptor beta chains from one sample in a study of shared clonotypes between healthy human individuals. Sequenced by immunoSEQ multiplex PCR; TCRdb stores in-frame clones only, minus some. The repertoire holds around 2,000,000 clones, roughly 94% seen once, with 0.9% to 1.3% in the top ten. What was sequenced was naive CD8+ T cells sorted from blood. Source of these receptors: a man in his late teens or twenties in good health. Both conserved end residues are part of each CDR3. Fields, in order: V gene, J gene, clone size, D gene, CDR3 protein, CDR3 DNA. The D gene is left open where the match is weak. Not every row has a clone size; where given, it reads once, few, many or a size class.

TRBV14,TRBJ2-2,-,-,CASSQEYDTGTGELFF,TGTGCCAGCAGCCAAGAGTATGATACTGGCACCGGGGAGCTGTTTTTT
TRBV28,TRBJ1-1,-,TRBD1,CASSPGDRANTEAFF,TGTGCCAGCAGTCCTGGGGACAGGGCTAACACTGAAGCTTTCTTT
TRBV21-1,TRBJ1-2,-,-,CASSNPGYTF,TGTGCCAGCAGCAATCCGGGCTACACCTTC
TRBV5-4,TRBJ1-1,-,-,CASSFGGENTEAFF,TGTGCCAGCAGCTTCGGGGGGGAGAACACTGAAGCTTTCTTT
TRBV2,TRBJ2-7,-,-,CASSEDEQYF,TGTGCCAGCAGTGAAGATGAGCAGTACTTC
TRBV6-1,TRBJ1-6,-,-,CASSEVPLALHF,TGTGCCAGCAGTGAAGTCCCTTTGGCCCTCCACTTT
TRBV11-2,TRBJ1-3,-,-,CASSWTRVGNTIYF,TGTGCCAGCAGCTGGACTCGGGTGGGAAACACCATATATTTT
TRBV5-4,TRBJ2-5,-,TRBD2,CASSPSGTTTKETQYF,TGTGCCAGCAGCCCAAGTGGGACTACAACCAAAGAGACCCAGTACTTC
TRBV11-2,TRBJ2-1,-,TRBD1,CASSTPVTGTDYNEQFF,TGTGCCAGCAGTACACCTGTTACGGGGACAGACTACAATGAGCAGTTCTTC
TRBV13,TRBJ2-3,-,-,CASSVSRDLDTQYF,TGTGCCAGCAGCGTCTCCCGGGATCTTGATACGCAGTATTTT
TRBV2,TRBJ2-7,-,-,CASSESGESYEQYF,TGTGCCAGCAGTGAAAGTGGAGAAAGCTACGAGCAGTACTTC
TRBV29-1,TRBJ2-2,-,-,CSVPTDLPGELFF,TGCAGCGTTCCAACGGACCTTCCCGGGGAGCTGTTTTTT
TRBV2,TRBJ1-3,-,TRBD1,CASSERGLSGNTIYF,TGTGCCAGCAGTGAGAGGGGGCTCTCTGGAAACACCATATATTTT
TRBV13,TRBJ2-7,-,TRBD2,CASSPGLAGGNEQYF,TGTGCCAGCAGCCCGGGACTAGCGGGAGGGAACGAGCAGTACTTC
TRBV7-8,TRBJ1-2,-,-,CASSHDSDYGYTF,TGTGCCAGCAGCCATGACAGCGATTATGGCTACACCTTC
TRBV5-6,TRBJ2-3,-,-,CASSFFGADTQYF,TGTGCCAGCAGCTTCTTCGGGGCAGATACGCAGTATTTT
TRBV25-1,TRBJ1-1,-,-,CASSGVGGAEAFF,TGTGCCAGCAGCGGGGTCGGGGGGGCGGAAGCTTTCTTT
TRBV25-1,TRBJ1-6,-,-,CASSEMDSPLHF,TGTGCCAGCAGTGAAATGGATTCACCCCTCCACTTT
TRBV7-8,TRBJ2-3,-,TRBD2,CASSLGVAGGFTDTQYF,TGTGCCAGCAGCTTAGGAGTAGCGGGGGGATTCACAGATACGCAGTATTTT
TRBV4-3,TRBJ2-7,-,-,CASSQEGSYEQYF,TGCGCCAGCAGCCAAGAGGGTAGCTACGAGCAGTACTTC
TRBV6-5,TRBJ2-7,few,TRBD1,CASSTSTGVYEQYF,TGTGCCAGCAGTACCTCGACAGGGGTCTACGAGCAGTACTTC
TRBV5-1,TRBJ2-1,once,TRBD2,CASSLYSGEYNEQFF,TGCGCCAGCAGCTTGTACAGCGGGGAGTACAATGAGCAGTTCTTC
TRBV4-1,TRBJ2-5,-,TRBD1,CASSQGDRGRETQYF,TGCGCCAGCAGCCAAGGGGACAGGGGGAGAGAGACCCAGTACTTC
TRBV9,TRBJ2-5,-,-,CASTPIGDQETQYF,TGTGCCAGCACCCCCATCGGGGACCAAGAGACCCAGTACTTC
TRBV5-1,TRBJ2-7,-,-,CASRDVDEQYF,TGCGCCAGCAGGGACGTCGACGAGCAGTACTTC
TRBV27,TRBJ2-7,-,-,CASSSHPNGLDEQYF,TGTGCCAGCAGTTCGCACCCCAACGGGCTCGACGAGCAGTACTTC
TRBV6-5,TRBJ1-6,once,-,CASKSQYNSPLHF,TGTGCCAGCAAATCACAGTATAATTCACCCCTCCACTTT
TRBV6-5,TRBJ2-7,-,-,CASSYEPNPVSYEQYF,TGTGCCAGCAGTTATGAACCGAACCCAGTCTCCTACGAGCAGTACTTC
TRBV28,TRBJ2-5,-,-,CASSFRGGTPIGAQYF,TGTGCCAGCAGTTTCCGTGGAGGGACACCAATCGGGGCCCAGTACTTC
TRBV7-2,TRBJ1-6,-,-,CASSAVSPLHF,TGTGCCAGCAGCGCCGTCTCACCCCTCCACTTT
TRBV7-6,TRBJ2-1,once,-,CASSLGGREQFF,TGTGCCAGCAGCTTAGGAGGCCGAGAGCAGTTCTTC
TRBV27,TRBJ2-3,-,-,CASSLSDITDTQYF,TGTGCCAGCAGTTTATCGGACATCACAGATACGCAGTATTTT
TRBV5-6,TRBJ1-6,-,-,CASSLMGDNPSAPLHF,TGTGCCAGCAGCTTGATGGGGGATAACCCCAGTGCACCCCTCCACTTT
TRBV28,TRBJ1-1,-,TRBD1,CASRSQGVFTEAFF,TGTGCCAGCAGATCCCAGGGGGTTTTCACTGAAGCTTTCTTT
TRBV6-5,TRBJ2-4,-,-,CASSQTTTENIQYF,TGTGCCAGCAGTCAAACAACGACCGAAAACATTCAGTACTTC
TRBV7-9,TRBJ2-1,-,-,CASSLGDSLYNEQFF,TGTGCCAGCAGCTTAGGGGACTCCTTATACAATGAGCAGTTCTTC
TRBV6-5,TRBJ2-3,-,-,CASSYSRGFTDTQYF,TGTGCCAGCAGTTACTCCCGAGGCTTCACAGATACGCAGTATTTT
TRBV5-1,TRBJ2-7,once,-,CASRLTGESSYEQYF,TGCGCCAGCAGGCTAACAGGCGAAAGCTCCTACGAGCAGTACTTC
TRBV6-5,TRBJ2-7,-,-,CASSYSRNEQYF,TGTGCCAGCAGTTACTCCAGGAACGAGCAGTACTTC
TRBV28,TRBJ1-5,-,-,CASSGYATGNQPQHF,TGTGCCAGCAGTGGATATGCGACCGGTAATCAGCCCCAGCATTTT
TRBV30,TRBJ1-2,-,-,CAWSVGREENTF,TGTGCCTGGAGTGTAGGCAGGGAAGAGAACACCTTC
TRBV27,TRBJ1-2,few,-,CATADFPSYGYTF,TGTGCCACCGCGGACTTCCCGAGCTATGGCTACACCTTC
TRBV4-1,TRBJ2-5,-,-,CASSYLGASGKQETQYF,TGCGCCAGCAGCTACCTGGGGGCTAGCGGTAAACAAGAGACCCAGTACTTC
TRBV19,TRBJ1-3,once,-,CASGLDLDSGNTIYF,TGTGCCAGTGGGTTGGACCTGGACTCTGGAAACACCATATATTTT
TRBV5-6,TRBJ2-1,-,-,CASSLWGNEQFF,TGTGCCAGCAGCTTGTGGGGCAATGAGCAGTTCTTC
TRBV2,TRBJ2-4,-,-,CATPPTGLPSGNIQYF,TGTGCCACCCCACCCACGGGACTCCCCTCCGGGAACATTCAGTACTTC
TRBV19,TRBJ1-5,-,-,CASSIVSSANQPQHF,TGTGCCAGTAGTATAGTCTCCTCCGCCAATCAGCCCCAGCATTTT
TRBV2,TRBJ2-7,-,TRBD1,CASSESGGPYEQYF,TGTGCCAGCAGTGAGTCAGGGGGCCCCTACGAGCAGTACTTC